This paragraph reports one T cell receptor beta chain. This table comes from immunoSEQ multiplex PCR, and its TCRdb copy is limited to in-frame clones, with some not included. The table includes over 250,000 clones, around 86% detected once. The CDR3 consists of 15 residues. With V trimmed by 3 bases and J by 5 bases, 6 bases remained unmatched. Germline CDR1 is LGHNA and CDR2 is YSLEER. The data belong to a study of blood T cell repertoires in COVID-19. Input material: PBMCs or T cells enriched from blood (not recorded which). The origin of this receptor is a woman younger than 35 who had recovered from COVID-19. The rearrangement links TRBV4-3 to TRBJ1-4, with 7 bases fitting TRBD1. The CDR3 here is CASSQKQGRNEKLFF. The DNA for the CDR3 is TGCGCCAGCAGCCAGAAACAGGGGAGAAATGAAAAACTGTTTTTT.